The 29 T cell receptor beta chains below come from one sample, sequenced in a study of T cell clonality in common variable immunodeficiency. Method: immunoSEQ multiplex PCR; TCRdb's copy keeps in-frame clones and lacks some. The repertoire consists of approximately 44,000 clones, none detected only once. The source material was peripheral blood mononuclear cells. The receptors come from a person aged 18 to 70 in good health.

This clone has only a few counts. The read comes to an end 3 residues before the CDR3 does, leaving the germline J gene to fill in the end. The genes are TRBV20-1 and TRBJ2-7; D unclear. The CDR3 totals 14 residues. V lost 6 bases and J 4 bases, leaving 19 bases between the germline ends. CDR1 and CDR2 (germline): DFQATT, SNEGSKA (reference sequence). The CDR3 is CSARPPAAFYEQYF. CDR3 DNA, as far as it was read: TGCAGTGCAAGGCCCCCCGCCGCCTTTTACGAG.

This clone turned up a few times. At one boundary the junction diverges from the germline segment, which might be a read error. The CDR3 sequence is CASRDLGLGNQPQHF. The CDR3 bases that were read are TGTGCCAGCCGTGATTTAGGGCTGGGCAATCAGCCC. The rearrangement uses TRBV6-1 and TRBJ1-5; D not resolved. The CDR3 extends 3 residues past the end of the read, so its final part is completed from the germline J gene. Germline loops: CDR1 MNHNS, CDR2 SASEGT. This CDR3 spans 15 amino acids.

This clone was seen many times. The read stops 3 residues short of the end of the CDR3; the missing end is completed from the germline J gene. The rearrangement links TRBV11-2 to TRBJ2-3; 7 nucleotides line up with TRBD2. The CDR3 is 15 amino acids. Germline V gene data show CDR1 as SGHAT and CDR2 as FQNNGV. V lost 3 bases and J lost 3; bases outside the gene matches: 6. The CDR3 reads CASSFERRETDTQYF. The DNA read from the CDR3 is TGTGCCAGCAGCTTCGAGAGGCGGGAGACAGATACG.

This clone was observed a handful of times. The read terminates 3 residues before the CDR3 end, so the remaining end is supplied by the germline J gene. The chain employs TRBV19 and TRBJ2-1; 8 bases agree with TRBD1. The CDR3 sequence is 17 residues long. Germline V gene sequence: CDR1 LNHDA, CDR2 SQIVND (reference sequence). V dropped 3 bases and J dropped 9; count of bases not matched to a gene: 16. The CDR3 loop is CASSITGGTGLSSEQFF. Incomplete CDR3 DNA: TGTGCCAGTAGTATTACAGGGGGGACAGGCCTATCTAGTGAG.

In its sample, this clone was seen many times. Other nucleotide sequences from this sample produce the same CDR3. The part of the CDR3 DNA that was read is TGTGCCTGGAACCTCGAGAGGAGCGGCCATGGC. It translates to CAWNLERSGHG. The CDR3 as a whole reads CAWNLERSGHGYTF. V is TRBV30 and J is TRBJ1-2, with no clear D. Read coverage stops 3 residues before the CDR3 terminus; the germline J gene supplies the remainder. Germline-derived CDR1 and CDR2 are GTSNPN and SVGIG (reference sequence). The ends were cut back, 4 bases at V and 6 bases at J, with 18 bases in the middle. This CDR3 is built from 14 residues.

This clone was seen at least ten times. Coverage ceases 3 residues before the CDR3 finishes, and the germline J gene fills in the end. The V and J genes are TRBV7-9 and TRBJ1-2, with D maybe TRBD1 (6 bases). Per germline, CDR1 SEHNR and CDR2 FQNEAQ (reference sequence). Trimming removed 3 bases from V and 4 bases from J, with 12 bases in between. CDR3 length: 14 amino acids. The chain's CDR3 is CASSLTGKPYGYTF. The part of the CDR3 DNA that was read is TGTGCCAGCAGCTTGACAGGCAAACCCTATGGC. Complete variable domain (other parts from reference TRBV7-9 and TRBJ1-2): DTGVSQNPRHKITKRGQNVTFRCDPISEHNRLYWYRQTLGQGPEFLTYFQNEAQLEKSRLLSDRFSAERPKGSFSTLEIQRTEQGDSAMYLCASSLTGKPYGYTFGSGTRLTVV.

By frequency in the sample, this clone is medium-sized (0.01 to 0.1%). The CDR3 goes on 3 residues after the read ends, and that part is filled in from the germline J gene. This chain joins TRBV7-8 and TRBJ1-4, with D perhaps matching TRBD1 (5 bases). Per germline, CDR1 SGHVS and CDR2 FQNEAQ. The V end was cut by 5 bases, the J end by 0 bases, with 13 bases between. CDR3 length equals 16 residues. This chain's CDR3 is CASSRYRISTNEKLFF. CDR3 bases read: TGTGCCAGCAGCCGTTACAGGATATCAACTAATGAAAAA.

This clone occurred a few times. With the read ending 3 residues before the CDR3 end, the germline J gene is used to fill in that end. The chain employs TRBV11-1 and TRBJ2-1; possible D gene TRBD2, 6 bases. With 7 bases removed from V and 5 bases from J, the gap between germline ends came to 15 bases. The CDR3 is 14 residues long. Germline V CDR1 and CDR2: SGHAT, FQDESV (reference sequence). The CDR3 DNA, read in part, is TGTGCCAGCAATTTGGGACTCCATCACAATGAG. Its protein product is CASNLGLHHNE. The entire CDR3 protein reads CASNLGLHHNEQFF. Using reference TRBV11-1 and TRBJ2-1 for the parts outside the CDR3, the full variable domain is EAEVAQSPRYKITEKSQAVAFWCDPISGHATLYWYRQILGQGPELLVQFQDESVVDDSQLPKDRFSAERLKGVDSTLKIQPAELGDSAMYLCASNLGLHHNEQFFGPGTRLTVL.

This clone appeared many times. CDR3 bases read: TGTGCCAGTAGTCGCCAGGGAAATGAAAAA. Translating gives CASSRQGNEK. The full CDR3 reads CASSRQGNEKLFF. The chain links TRBV19 to TRBJ1-4, with D possibly being TRBD1 (5 bases). The CDR3 goes on 3 residues after the read ends, and that part is filled in from the germline J gene. Trimming removed 5 bases at V and 5 bases at J, with 9 bases between. CDR3 length: 13 residues. In germline, CDR1 is LNHDA, CDR2 SQIVND (reference sequence). Drawing the rest from reference TRBV19 and TRBJ1-4, the complete variable domain is DGGITQSPKYLFRKEGQNVTLSCEQNLNHDAMYWYRQDPGQGLRLIYYSQIVNDFQKGDIAEGYSVSREKKESFPLTVTSAQKNPTAFYLCASSRQGNEKLFFGSGTQLSVL.

This clone was observed at least ten times. Read sequence stops 3 residues before the CDR3 end, and the germline J gene provides the missing end. The rearrangement joins TRBV5-1 to TRBJ2-2, with 9 bases lining up with TRBD2. Trimming removed 4 bases from V and 6 bases from J; junction bases left unmatched: 1. Germline-derived CDR1 and CDR2 are SGHRS and YFSETQ. The CDR3 extends over 13 amino acids. CDR3 sequence: CASSGGGAGELFF. CDR3 DNA (partial): TGCGCCAGCAGCGGCGGGGGGGCCGGGGAG.

This clone was seen repeatedly, ten times or more. The CDR3 is cut off 3 residues early in the read; its end comes from the germline J gene. This chain connects TRBV19 to TRBJ1-5; D is possibly TRBD1 (5 bases). Trimming took off 5 bases at V and 3 bases at J, with 17 bases between the two ends. The CDR3 contains 16 residues. The germline V gene encodes CDR1 LNHDA and CDR2 SQIVND (reference sequence). Incomplete CDR3 DNA: TGTGCCAGTAGTTCAAAGGGGTCCGCATTCAATCAGCCC. Protein sequence: CASSSKGSAFNQP. The full CDR3 protein is CASSSKGSAFNQPQHF.

At least ten counts were recorded for this clone. The read ends 3 residues shy of where the CDR3 ends; the end is completed using the germline J gene. This chain links TRBV12-5 with TRBJ2-1; the match to TRBD1 covers 8 bases. The CDR3 runs to 20 residues. V lost 1 base and J lost 8; bases outside the gene matches: 22. Germline lookup yields CDR1 LGHNT and CDR2 FRNRAP. CDR3: CASGLARPAFRTGKKDEQFF. The sequenced part of the CDR3 DNA is TGTGCTAGTGGTTTGGCCCGTCCCGCTTTTCGGACAGGGAAAAAAGATGAG. Full variable domain (missing parts from reference TRBV12-5 and TRBJ2-1): DARVTQTPRHKVTEMGQEVTMRCQPILGHNTVFWYRQTMMQGLELLAYFRNRAPLDDSGMPKDRFSAEMPDATLATLKIQPSEPRDSAVYFCASGLARPAFRTGKKDEQFFGPGTRLTVL.

This clone was recorded at least ten times. Mismatch with germline at one junction end may stem from a read error. Read coverage stops 3 residues before the CDR3 terminus; the germline J gene supplies the remainder. The chain couples TRBV7-7 to TRBJ2-2; possibly TRBD1 or TRBD2 for D (6 bases each). This CDR3 region has 14 residues. Germline CDR1 reads SSHAT; CDR2 reads FNYEAQ (reference sequence). CDR3 DNA, as far as it was read: TGTGCTAGCAGCCCCCTGGAGGGGGTCGGGGAG. It is translated as CASSPLEGVGE. The full CDR3 sequence reads CASSPLEGVGELFF.

This clone was recorded at least ten times. One end of the junction is discordant with germline, which a read error may explain. The read gets to within 3 residues of the CDR3 end, and the germline J gene fills in the rest. This chain connects TRBV7-7 to TRBJ1-1, with D possibly matching TRBD1 (6 bases). The CDR3 runs to 14 residues. The germline V gene has CDR1 SSHAT and CDR2 FNYEAQ (reference sequence). Here the CDR3 reads CASSLVTGNLLAFF. The CDR3 DNA, read in part, is TGTGCTAGCAGCTTAGTCACAGGGAACTTGTTA.

This clone showed up many times. Coverage ceases 3 residues before the CDR3 finishes, and the germline J gene fills in the end. The rearrangement uses TRBV5-4 and TRBJ2-3; D possibly corresponds to TRBD1 (8 bases). The CDR3 has 16 amino acids. The ends were cut back, 0 bases at V and 2 bases at J, with 13 bases in the middle. Germline assignment: CDR1 SGHNT and CDR2 YYREEE (reference sequence). Partial CDR3 DNA: TGTGCCAGCAGCTTGGACAGGGGGGGGGACACAGATACG. Protein product: CASSLDRGGDTDT. The whole CDR3 sequence is CASSLDRGGDTDTQYF. The whole variable domain, remainder taken from reference TRBV5-4 and TRBJ2-3, is ETGVTQSPTHLIKTRGQQVTLRCSSQSGHNTVSWYQQALGQGPQFIFQYYREEENGRGNFPPRFSGLQFPNYSSELNVNALELDDSALYLCASSLDRGGDTDTQYFGPGTRLTVL.

Many counts were recorded for this clone. The CDR3 extends 3 residues past the end of the read, so its final part is completed from the germline J gene. V is TRBV18 and J is TRBJ1-1; 10 bases line up with TRBD1. V was clipped by 3 bases and J by 4 bases; unmatched bases: 8. The CDR3 has 16 residues. Germline assignment: CDR1 KGHSH and CDR2 LQKENI. Incomplete CDR3 DNA: TGTGCCAGCTCACCTTCGGGACAGGGGCTGGGCACTGAA. It is translated as CASSPSGQGLGTE. The full CDR3 sequence reads CASSPSGQGLGTEAFF. The variable domain in full, completed from reference TRBV18 and TRBJ1-1, reads NAGVMQNPRHLVRRRGQEARLRCSPMKGHSHVYWYRQLPEEGLKFMVYLQKENIIDESGMPKERFSAEFPKEGPSILRIQQVVRGDSAAYFCASSPSGQGLGTEAFFGQGTRLTVV.

This clone has only a few counts. The read ends 3 residues early relative to the CDR3; the germline J gene fills the gap. The V and J genes are TRBV19 and TRBJ1-5; TRBD1 might be the D (5 bases). CDR1 is LNHDA and CDR2 is SQIVND in the germline V gene (reference sequence). This CDR3 region has 12 residues. The sequenced CDR3 bases are TGTGCCAGTAGCACAAAGCAGGGTCCC. It encodes CASSTKQGP. The complete CDR3 protein is CASSTKQGPQHF.

This clone showed up many times. The CDR3 extends 3 residues past the end of the read, so its final part is completed from the germline J gene. The J gene is TRBJ2-3, the V gene TRBV11-2; D perhaps matches TRBD2 (6 bases). The length of the CDR3 is 15 residues. The ends were cut back, 0 bases at V and 0 bases at J, with 7 bases in the middle. Germline CDR1 reads SGHAT; CDR2 reads FQNNGV. The CDR3 bases that were read are TGTGCCAGCAGCTTAGATGGGGGGAGCACAGATACG. Translated: CASSLDGGSTDT. From start to end, the CDR3 is CASSLDGGSTDTQYF.

The sample holds many counts of this clone. The read halts 3 residues ahead of the CDR3 end, with the missing end drawn from the germline J gene. V usage is TRBV6-2 or TRBV6-3 and J usage is TRBJ1-1; possible D gene TRBD1, 5 bases. The ends were cut back, 6 bases at V and 2 bases at J, with 19 bases in the middle. The CDR3 has 16 residues. Germline V CDR1 and CDR2: MNHEY, SVGEGT. The sequenced part of the CDR3 DNA is TGTGCCAGCAGCGGTACCCGACGGACAATTAACACTGAA. It codes for CASSGTRRTINTE. The full CDR3 protein reads CASSGTRRTINTEAFF.

This clone was observed at least ten times. The read terminates 3 residues before the CDR3 end, so the remaining end is supplied by the germline J gene. This chain connects TRBV5-6 to TRBJ2-1; 9 nucleotides match TRBD2. The CDR3 totals 14 residues. V was pared by 4 bases and J by 8 bases, with 7 bases of the junction left unmatched. CDR1 and CDR2 from the germline V gene are SGHDT and YYEEEE. The CDR3 DNA, read in part, is TGTGCCAGCAGCCCTGGGACTAGCATTGATGAG. Amino acids: CASSPGTSIDE. In full, the CDR3 is CASSPGTSIDEQFF.

This clone was detected ten times or more. The read halts 3 residues ahead of the CDR3 end, with the missing end drawn from the germline J gene. V gene TRBV2 combines with J gene TRBJ2-2, with 7 bases matching TRBD1. The germline V gene encodes CDR1 SNHLY and CDR2 FYNNEI. Unmatched junction bases numbered 4, after V lost 5 bases and J lost 4 bases. The CDR3 is made up of 14 amino acids. The sequenced CDR3 bases are TGTGCCAGCAGTAGGGACAGAGCCACCGGGGAG. Translation: CASSRDRATGE. The CDR3 in full is CASSRDRATGELFF.

Judged by abundance, this clone is medium-sized. The read terminates 3 residues ahead of where the CDR3 ends, so the germline J gene completes it. The V gene is TRBV19, the J gene TRBJ2-3; 8 bases line up with TRBD1. Germline V gene sequence: CDR1 LNHDA, CDR2 SQIVND (reference sequence). The CDR3 has 14 amino acids. J lost 2 bases, V lost 7 bases, and 5 bases had no gene match. The sequenced part of the CDR3 DNA is TGTGCCAGTAAGGACAGGGACGTCACAGATACG. It is translated as CASKDRDVTDT. In full, the CDR3 is CASKDRDVTDTQYF. Filled out from reference TRBV19 and TRBJ2-3, the complete variable domain reads DGGITQSPKYLFRKEGQNVTLSCEQNLNHDAMYWYRQDPGQGLRLIYYSQIVNDFQKGDIAEGYSVSREKKESFPLTVTSAQKNPTAFYLCASKDRDVTDTQYFGPGTRLTVL.

This clone was seen repeatedly, ten times or more. The CDR3 goes on 3 residues after the read ends, and that part is filled in from the germline J gene. This sequence joins TRBV5-4 and TRBJ2-3; 10 positions agree with TRBD2. Germline CDR1 and CDR2: SGHNT and YYREEE (reference sequence). This CDR3 has 15 amino acids. V was pared by 4 bases and J by 5 bases, with 7 bases of the junction left unmatched. CDR3 DNA (partial): TGTGCCAGCAGCGAAAGCGGGGGGGATAGAGATACG. Translating gives CASSESGGDRDT. Given in full, the CDR3 is CASSESGGDRDTQYF.

This clone was picked up many times. The read ends 3 residues early relative to the CDR3; the germline J gene fills the gap. The V and J genes are TRBV2 and TRBJ1-2; a weak D match, TRBD1 (6 bases). The CDR3 is made up of 13 amino acids. V lost 2 bases and J 7 bases, leaving 11 bases between the germline ends. Germline CDR1 SNHLY, CDR2 FYNNEI. The sequenced CDR3 bases are TGTGCCAGCAGTGAACCCTTGACAGGTGGC. It is translated as CASSEPLTGG. The whole CDR3 is CASSEPLTGGYTF.

The table lists this clone with many counts. CDR3 loop: CASSLFRTEETQYF. Incomplete CDR3 DNA: TGTGCCAGCAGCTTGTTTAGGACAGAAGAGACC. The V and J genes are TRBV5-6 and TRBJ2-5, with D possibly matching TRBD1 (6 bases). The observed sequence ends 3 residues before the CDR3 terminus, with the missing tail filled in from the germline J gene. The CDR3 covers 14 residues. Trimming removed 1 base from V and 3 bases from J, with 10 bases in between. Germline V gives CDR1 SGHDT, CDR2 YYEEEE.

This clone was counted at least ten times. The CDR3 extends 3 residues past the end of the read, so its final part is completed from the germline J gene. This chain joins TRBV6-1 and TRBJ1-2, with TRBD1 identical over 7 bases. In germline, CDR1 is MNHNS, CDR2 SASEGT. V dropped 4 bases and J dropped 4; count of bases not matched to a gene: 3. CDR3 length equals 13 residues. CDR3 bases read: TGTGCCAGCAGTGGACAGGGACTCTATGGC. Its protein is CASSGQGLYG. From start to end, the CDR3 is CASSGQGLYGYTF.

The table lists this clone with many counts. The observed sequence ends 3 residues before the CDR3 terminus, with the missing tail filled in from the germline J gene. J is TRBJ2-7 and V is TRBV2; perhaps TRBD2 as D (6 bases). The CDR3 spans 14 residues. Per the germline V gene, CDR1 is SNHLY and CDR2 is FYNNEI. The V end lost 8 bases, the J end lost 1 base, and 15 bases lay between the germline ends. The CDR3 is CASGRDSISYEQYF. CDR3 bases read: TGTGCCAGCGGCCGGGACTCTATTTCCTACGAG. Full variable domain (rest looked up from reference TRBV2 and TRBJ2-7): EPEVTQTPSHQVTQMGQEVILRCVPISNHLYFYWYRQILGQKVEFLVSFYNNEISEKSEIFDDQFSVERPDGSNFTLKIRSTKLEDSAMYFCASGRDSISYEQYFGPGTRLTVT.

This clone came up many times. Read coverage stops 3 residues before the CDR3 terminus; the germline J gene supplies the remainder. V is TRBV20-1 and J is TRBJ2-5, with D possibly being TRBD1 (6 bases). This CDR3 spans 13 amino acids. Deletions cut 3 bases from V and 3 bases from J, with 11 bases between. Per germline, CDR1 DFQATT and CDR2 SNEGSKA (reference sequence). The sequenced CDR3 bases are TGCAGTGCTAGCCGGGACATTAAAGAGACC. This codes for CSASRDIKET. In full, the CDR3 reads CSASRDIKETQYF.

This clone was detected ten times or more. The CDR3 here is CASSQWWGLAGVNCKDEQFF. CDR3 DNA, as far as it was read: TGCGCCAGCAGTCAATGGTGGGGACTAGCGGGAGTAAATTGTAAAGATGAG. The genes are TRBV23-1 and TRBJ2-1, with 14 bases that match TRBD2. From the germline J gene comes the end of the CDR3, since the read stops 3 residues before it. TRBV23-1 is given ORF status, its function remaining uncertain. The CDR3 loop spans 20 amino acids. Trimming cost V 1 base and J 8 bases; bases outside gene matches: 16.